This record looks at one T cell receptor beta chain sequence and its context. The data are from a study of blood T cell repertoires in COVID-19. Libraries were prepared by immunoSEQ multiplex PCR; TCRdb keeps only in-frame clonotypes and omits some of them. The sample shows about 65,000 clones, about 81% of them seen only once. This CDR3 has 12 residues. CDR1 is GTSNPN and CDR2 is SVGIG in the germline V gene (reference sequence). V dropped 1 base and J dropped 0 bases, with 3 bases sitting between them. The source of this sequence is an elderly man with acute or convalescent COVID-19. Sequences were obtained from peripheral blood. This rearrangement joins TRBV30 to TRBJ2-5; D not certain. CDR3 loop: CAWSDYQETQYF. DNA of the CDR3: TGTGCCTGGAGTGACTACCAAGAGACCCAGTACTTC.